Each of the 8 T cell receptor beta chains below was sequenced from the same sample in a study of blood T cell repertoires in COVID-19. Sequencing used immunoSEQ multiplex PCR; TCRdb keeps in-frame clones, though not all of them. The table lists about 220,000 clones, approximately 79% of them singletons. The sample taken for sequencing was peripheral blood. All receptors come from a human donor in a cohort sampled during active COVID-19.

This rearrangement joins TRBV7-2 to TRBJ1-3; D uncertain. The CDR3 length is 16 residues. Trimming left V 1 base short and J 0 bases short, with 10 bases between. Germline values: CDR1 SGHTA, CDR2 FQGNSA. The CDR3 nucleotides are TGTGCCAGCAGCTTAGTCAGAACCAACTCTGGAAACACCATATATTTT. It specifies CASSLVRTNSGNTIYF.

This clone was recorded once. V is TRBV9 and J is TRBJ1-1; D might be TRBD1 (6 bases). Germline V CDR1 and CDR2: SGDLS, YYNGEE. V was clipped by 2 bases and J by 8 bases, with 13 bases between them. The CDR3 totals 13 residues. The CDR3 DNA reads TGTGCCAGCAGCGTCTTGTTGCAGGGGGAAGCTTTCTTT. Its translation is CASSVLLQGEAFF.

The V gene is TRBV13, the J gene TRBJ2-7; 13 bases agree with TRBD2. Germline V CDR1 and CDR2: PRHDT, FYEKMQ (reference sequence). V was clipped by 5 bases and J by 0 bases; unmatched bases: 19. The CDR3 is made up of 21 amino acids. As DNA, the CDR3 is TGTGCCAGCAGCCCCCGAAACCGGGGCTCCGGGACTAGCGGGGCCTCCTACGAGCAGTACTTC. Translated, it gives CASSPRNRGSGTSGASYEQYF. Combining the CDR3 with reference TRBV13 and TRBJ2-7 gives the whole variable domain AAGVIQSPRHLIKEKRETATLKCYPIPRHDTVYWYQQGPGQDPQFLISFYEKMQSDKGSIPDRFSAQQFSDYHSELNMSSLELGDSALYFCASSPRNRGSGTSGASYEQYFGPGTRLTVT.

The gene calls are TRBV4-2 and TRBJ1-1; TRBD1 agrees at 7 bases. Germline CDR1 is LGHNA and CDR2 is YNFKEQ. Trimming cost V 4 bases and J 5 bases; bases outside gene matches: 10. The CDR3 consists of 15 residues. The CDR3, as DNA: TGTGCCAGCAGCCCGGCGCGCAGGGGGGTTACTGAAGCTTTCTTT. Its protein product is CASSPARRGVTEAFF.

V is TRBV5-8 and J is TRBJ2-1; 9 bases agree with TRBD1. CDR3 length: 18 amino acids. Losses at the gene ends were 5 bases for V and 4 bases for J; bases not matched to a gene: 16. Germline V gene sequence: CDR1 SGHTS, CDR2 YDEGEE. CDR3 in DNA: TGTGCCAGCAGTCGAACAGGGGGCCTAATTACGAAATACAATGAGCAGTTCTTC. This codes for CASSRTGGLITKYNEQFF.

The chain has TRBV4-1 and TRBJ2-3; 12 bases align to TRBD2. Germline V CDR1 and CDR2: MGHRA, YSYEKL. The ends lost 3 bases at V and 5 bases at J; junction bases unmatched: 6. This CDR3 spans 16 amino acids. In DNA, the CDR3 is TGCGCCAGCAGCCATTGGACTAGCGGGAATGTAGATACGCAGTATTTT. It yields the protein CASSHWTSGNVDTQYF.

The chain carries TRBV9 and TRBJ2-1; 7 positions agree with TRBD2. Germline assignment: CDR1 SGDLS and CDR2 YYNGEE. The CDR3 is 16 amino acids. Losses at the gene ends were 0 bases for V and 10 bases for J; bases not matched to a gene: 13. This CDR3 reads CASSVGGGSLLGEQFF. CDR3 sequence (DNA): TGTGCCAGCAGCGTAGGAGGCGGGAGCCTGCTCGGCGAGCAGTTCTTC.

V is TRBV6-5 and J is TRBJ1-1; D is perhaps TRBD1 (5 bases). Trimming removed 2 bases at V and 5 bases at J, with 12 bases between. Germline V gene lookup returns CDR1 MNHEY and CDR2 SVGAGI. This CDR3 contains 14 residues. CDR3 bases: TGTGCCAGCAGTTACGGGCAGGGCGGAACTGAAGCTTTCTTT. Encoded protein: CASSYGQGGTEAFF.